Each of the 30 T cell receptor beta chains below was sequenced from the same sample in a study of spatial heterogeneity in lung cancer. Time point meaning: sample taken at primary tumor resection. TCRdb called the 5' RACE reads again in MiXCR, with one record for every CDR3 protein. The repertoire holds approximately 9,300 distinct CDR3 sequences, around 5.6% seen once, with roughly 31% in the top ten. The material sequenced was normal lung tissue next to the tumor, taken at surgery. The receptors shown here come from a male donor with early-stage non-small cell lung cancer.

This clonotype was seen at least ten times. This chain connects TRBV20-1 to TRBJ2-7; D not certain. The CDR3 consists of 13 residues. V lost 5 bases, J lost 0 bases, and 11 bases lay in between. The germline V gene encodes CDR1 DFQATT and CDR2 SNEGSKA (reference sequence). Written as DNA, the CDR3 is TGCAGTGCTCCCCGGGCTCGCTCCTACGAGCAGTACTTC. This gives the protein CSAPRARSYEQYF.

In this sample, this clonotype turned up many times. The CDR3 region is CSAFPTLGQTHSGNTIYF. The CDR3 bases are TGCAGTGCTTTCCCGACACTGGGGCAAACTCACTCTGGAAACACCATATATTTT. V usage is TRBV20-1 and J usage is TRBJ1-3, with D tentatively TRBD1 (5 bases). The germline V gene encodes CDR1 DFQATT and CDR2 SNEGSKA (reference sequence). This CDR3 region has 18 residues. Trimming removed 5 bases at V and 0 bases at J, with 23 bases between.

This clonotype was recorded many times. V and J are TRBV13 and TRBJ2-7; tentatively, D is TRBD1 (6 bases). The V end lost 8 bases, the J end lost 7 bases, and 21 bases lay between the germline ends. CDR1 and CDR2 (germline): PRHDT, FYEKMQ (reference sequence). The CDR3 consists of 14 residues. CDR3 protein: CASGSTGTLREQYF. CDR3 bases: TGTGCCAGCGGATCGACAGGTACCCTACGAGAGCAGTACTTC.

This clonotype was observed at least ten times. The V gene is TRBV29-1, the J gene TRBJ1-2; 7 bases are a match to TRBD1. The CDR3 runs to 12 residues. Germline V gene sequence: CDR1 SQVTM, CDR2 ANQGSEA. Germline trimming cut 4 bases from V and 9 bases from J; bases unmatched to any gene: 8. The CDR3 loop is CSVVTGEISYTF. DNA of the CDR3: TGCAGCGTTGTTACAGGGGAAATAAGCTACACCTTC. The variable domain in full, with the rest retrieved from reference TRBV29-1 and TRBJ1-2, is SAVISQKPSRDICQRGTSLTIQCQVDSQVTMMFWYRQQPGQSLTLIATANQGSEATYESGFVIDKFPISRPNLTFSTLTVSNMSPEDSSIYLCSVVTGEISYTFGSGTRLTVV.

This clonotype appeared many times. Here the CDR3 reads CASSFPGNTIYF. CDR3 nucleotide sequence: TGTGCCAGCAGCTTCCCTGGAAACACCATATATTTT. J is TRBJ1-3 and V is TRBV7-2; D is undetermined. V lost 3 bases and J 2 bases, leaving 2 bases between the germline ends. CDR3 size: 12 residues. Germline V gene sequence: CDR1 SGHTA, CDR2 FQGNSA.

Judged by abundance, this clonotype is medium-sized (0.01 to 0.1%). This chain joins TRBV10-3 and TRBJ2-1; 10 bases agree with TRBD1. The V segment lost 5 bases and the J segment 7 bases; nucleotides outside the gene matches: 17. The CDR3 runs to 18 residues. Germline V gene lookup returns CDR1 ENHRY and CDR2 SYGVKD. CDR3: CAISFTLTTGGRGNEQFF. The CDR3, as DNA: TGTGCCATCAGTTTTACCCTAACGACAGGGGGCAGGGGGAATGAGCAGTTCTTC.

This clonotype was counted at least ten times. The J gene is TRBJ2-3, the V gene TRBV12-3 or TRBV12-4, with TRBD2 matching 10 bases. V shed 4 bases, J shed 4 bases, and the junction held 2 bases outside the gene matches. This CDR3 has 14 amino acids. The CDR3 protein is CASSSSGGPDTQYF. The DNA of the CDR3 is TGTGCCAGCAGTTCTAGCGGGGGACCAGATACGCAGTATTTT.

This clonotype turned up a few times. The rearrangement joins TRBV20-1 to TRBJ1-2; D might be TRBD1 (5 bases). Trimming left V 4 bases short and J 8 bases short, with 14 bases between. Germline values: CDR1 DFQATT, CDR2 SNEGSKA (reference sequence). This CDR3 has 12 amino acids. The chain's CDR3 is CSATDGQGGYTF. The CDR3 nucleotides are TGCAGTGCTACCGACGGCCAGGGAGGCTACACCTTC.

This clonotype occurred many times. The CDR3 bases are TGCGCCAGCAGCCGAGGACTATCGGGGGGTCGCACAGATACGCAGTATTTT. Translating it yields CASSRGLSGGRTDTQYF. This chain uses TRBV5-1 with TRBJ2-3, with TRBD2 matching over 7 bases. The CDR3 runs to 17 residues. The germline gives CDR1 SGHRS, CDR2 YFSETQ. Losses at the gene ends were 4 bases for V and 1 base for J; bases not matched to a gene: 12.

This clonotype is medium-sized. The chain couples TRBV29-1 to TRBJ2-1; D not resolved. Looked up from germline, CDR1 is SQVTM and CDR2 is ANQGSEA. CDR3 length equals 11 residues. The CDR3 region has the DNA TGCAGTGAGAGGTCCTACAATGAGCAGTTCTTC. Translating gives CSERSYNEQFF.

This chain links TRBV7-8 with TRBJ1-6, with D hard to call. This CDR3 is built from 16 residues. Germline V lookup: CDR1 SGHVS, CDR2 FQNEAQ. The V end lost 5 bases, the J end lost 5 bases, and 16 bases lay between the germline ends. CDR3 bases: TGTGCCAGCAGCGCACTCCCGGGATTGCATAATTCACCCCTCCACTTT. Protein: CASSALPGLHNSPLHF. Combining the CDR3 with reference TRBV7-8 and TRBJ1-6 gives the whole variable domain GAGVSQSPRYKVAKRGQDVALRCDPISGHVSLFWYQQALGQGPEFLTYFQNEAQLDKSGLPSDRFFAERPEGSVSTLKIQRTQQEDSAVYLCASSALPGLHNSPLHFGNGTRLTVT.

This clonotype was recorded many times. The chain uses TRBV7-2 and TRBJ2-3, with D unresolved. Trimming shortened V by 1 base and J by 1 base, and 6 bases separated the two germline ends. Germline V gene data show CDR1 as SGHTA and CDR2 as FQGNSA. The CDR3 has 14 residues. The CDR3 reads CASSLDGRTDTQYF. The CDR3 nucleotides are TGTGCCAGCAGCTTAGATGGTCGCACAGATACGCAGTATTTT. Looking up the rest from reference TRBV7-2 and TRBJ2-3 gives the full variable domain: GAGVSQSPSNKVTEKGKDVELRCDPISGHTALYWYRQSLGQGLEFLIYFQGNSAPDKSGLPSDRFSAERTGGSVSTLTIQRTQQEDSAVYLCASSLDGRTDTQYFGPGTRLTVL.

This clonotype has a count of ten or more. The chain recombines TRBV7-3 with TRBJ2-5; D unresolved. Between the trimmed V and J ends, which lost 3 bases and 7 bases, there was a span of 15 bases. Germline values: CDR1 SGHTA, CDR2 FQGTGA. The CDR3 runs to 14 residues. The CDR3 reads CASSFMGQAGTQYF. CDR3 DNA sequence: TGTGCCAGCAGCTTTATGGGCCAAGCCGGGACCCAGTACTTC.

This clonotype was observed at least ten times. The chain employs TRBV5-4 and TRBJ2-5, with 8 nucleotides matching TRBD1. The CDR3 totals 16 residues. Germline V CDR1 and CDR2: SGHNT, YYREEE (reference sequence). The J segment lost 4 bases and the V segment lost 0 bases, leaving 8 bases of the junction unmatched. The CDR3 DNA follows: TGTGCCAGCAGCTTGGGGAGACAGGGGTGGCTAGAGACCCAGTACTTC. As protein: CASSLGRQGWLETQYF.

About this clonotype itself: At one end, the junction sequence differs from germline, possibly due to a read error. V is TRBV7-9 and J is TRBJ2-3; 8 positions agree with TRBD2. The CDR3 is made up of 15 amino acids. The germline gives CDR1 SEHNR, CDR2 FQNEAQ (reference sequence). The CDR3, as DNA: TGTGCCAGCAGCTTATTACGGGGGGGCACAGATACGCCGTATTTC. It specifies CASSLLRGGTDTPYF.

This clonotype is judged medium-sized. CDR3 in DNA: TGTGCCAGCTCACCATCAGTTGGACAGGGGGTGACCCAGTACTTC. Translated, it gives CASSPSVGQGVTQYF. V is TRBV18 and J is TRBJ2-5; 10 bases line up with TRBD1. Germline V gives CDR1 KGHSH, CDR2 LQKENI. V trimming: 2 bases; J trimming: 7 bases; junction bases outside the gene matches: 7. The CDR3 covers 15 residues.

This clonotype appeared a few times. This chain uses TRBV29-1 with TRBJ1-5; D unclear. The germline V gene has CDR1 SQVTM and CDR2 ANQGSEA. V was clipped by 4 bases and J by 5 bases, with 9 bases between them. The CDR3 has 12 amino acids. The CDR3 DNA sequence: TGCAGCGTTGGGGAGATCGATCAGCCCCAGCATTTT. Its translation: CSVGEIDQPQHF.

By share of the sample, this clonotype is medium-sized. The V gene is TRBV7-2, the J gene TRBJ2-5; the D is unclear. V gave up 1 base and J gave up 0 bases, with 3 bases separating them. Germline values: CDR1 SGHTA, CDR2 FQGNSA. The CDR3 covers 13 residues. The chain's CDR3 is CASSLGYQETQYF. CDR3 sequence (DNA): TGTGCCAGCAGCTTAGGCTACCAAGAGACCCAGTACTTC.

The chain combines TRBV7-2 with TRBJ2-5, with TRBD1 matching over 7 bases. Germline values: CDR1 SGHTA, CDR2 FQGNSA. The ends lost 6 bases at V and 2 bases at J; junction bases unmatched: 6. The CDR3 length is 14 residues. The CDR3 DNA follows: TGTGCCAGCAGTCCCGACAGGGCGCAAGAGACCCAGTACTTC. This encodes CASSPDRAQETQYF.

The table lists this clonotype with many counts. This chain uses TRBV12-3 or TRBV12-4 with TRBJ2-7; 11 bases line up with TRBD1. This CDR3 contains 15 residues. With V trimmed by 6 bases and J by 1 base, 5 bases remained unmatched. The CDR3 coding sequence is TGTGCCAGCAGCCCGGGGACAGGGGGATCCTACGAGCAGTACTTC. Its translation is CASSPGTGGSYEQYF.

This clonotype came up many times. This sequence joins TRBV24-1 and TRBJ2-7; D call uncertain. Trimming removed 4 bases from V and 8 bases from J, with 14 bases in between. CDR3 length: 13 amino acids. The germline CDR1 and CDR2 sequences are KGHDR and SFDVKD. CDR3 nucleotide sequence: TGTGCCACCAGTGACCCCTCATTTGGGCAGCAGTACTTC. It specifies CATSDPSFGQQYF.

This clonotype was found many times. The V and J genes are TRBV28 and TRBJ1-5; a possible D gene is TRBD1 (6 bases). CDR1 and CDR2 from the germline V gene are MDHEN and SYDVKM. There are 15 residues in the CDR3. Trimming took 8 bases from V and 6 from J, leaving 20 bases between them. The CDR3 loop is CASSLLAGAGQPQHF. CDR3 nucleotide sequence: TGTGCCAGCTCCCTTCTTGCAGGGGCCGGTCAGCCCCAGCATTTT.

This clonotype is categorized as medium-sized. V is TRBV3-1 and J is TRBJ1-1, with 9 bases matching TRBD1. CDR3 size: 16 residues. Germline V gene data show CDR1 as LGHDT and CDR2 as YNNKEL (reference sequence). The J segment lost 3 bases and the V segment lost 6 bases, leaving 11 bases of the junction unmatched. CDR3: CASRLQGARRDTEAFF. The CDR3 DNA reads as TGTGCCAGCAGGTTACAGGGGGCGCGTAGGGACACTGAAGCTTTCTTT.

Many counts were recorded for this clonotype. V and J are TRBV7-3 and TRBJ2-5; D gene uncertain. The CDR3 is 13 residues long. CDR1 is SGHTA, CDR2 FQGTGA, per germline. Trimming shortened V by 2 bases and J by 5 bases, and 9 bases separated the two germline ends. The CDR3 DNA reads as TGTGCCAGCAGCTTATCGTCCGGGGAGACCCAGTACTTC. Amino acid sequence: CASSLSSGETQYF. Full variable domain (outside the CDR3, taken from reference TRBV7-3 and TRBJ2-5): GAGVSQTPSNKVTEKGKYVELRCDPISGHTALYWYRQSLGQGPEFLIYFQGTGAADDSGLPNDRFFAVRPEGSVSTLKIQRTERGDSAVYLCASSLSSGETQYFGPGTRLLVL.

This clonotype was seen repeatedly, ten times or more. This sequence joins TRBV4-1 and TRBJ2-7; 8 bases are a match to TRBD2. The CDR3 has 17 amino acids. V shed 2 bases and J 3 bases; nucleotides not matched to a gene: 12. CDR1 is MGHRA, CDR2 YSYEKL, per germline. CDR3 loop: CASSQPLSAGVVYEQYF. CDR3 bases: TGCGCCAGCAGCCAACCGCTTTCAGCGGGAGTGGTCTACGAGCAGTACTTC.

This clonotype was counted at least ten times. The rearrangement uses TRBV29-1 and TRBJ1-3, with D unclear. Trimming left V 4 bases short and J 0 bases short, with 10 bases between. CDR1 and CDR2 from the germline V gene are SQVTM and ANQGSEA. There are 14 residues in the CDR3. As DNA, the CDR3 is TGCAGCGTTGTAGAGGGTTACTCTGGAAACACCATATATTTT. It translates to CSVVEGYSGNTIYF. Supplemented by reference TRBV29-1 and TRBJ1-3, the full variable domain reads SAVISQKPSRDICQRGTSLTIQCQVDSQVTMMFWYRQQPGQSLTLIATANQGSEATYESGFVIDKFPISRPNLTFSTLTVSNMSPEDSSIYLCSVVEGYSGNTIYFGEGSWLTVV.

This clonotype has at least ten counts. The DNA for the CDR3 is TGTGCCAGCAGCCGTAATAGCGGGGGTTCTACTAGCTACGAGCAGTACTTC. Amino acid sequence: CASSRNSGGSTSYEQYF. The chain is built from TRBV7-2 and TRBJ2-7, with TRBD2 matching 9 bases. The CDR3 loop spans 17 amino acids. Germline lookup yields CDR1 SGHTA and CDR2 FQGNSA. V lost 5 bases to trimming and J lost 3 bases; unmatched junction nucleotides: 14.

The genes are TRBV27 and TRBJ2-1; D is uncertain. CDR3 length equals 12 residues. The V gene lost 6 bases and the J gene lost 4 bases, with 7 bases spanning the gap. Looked up from germline, CDR1 is MNHEY and CDR2 is SMNVEV (reference sequence). The CDR3 DNA reads TGTGCCAGCAGCCTAAATTACAATGAGCAGTTCTTC. It specifies CASSLNYNEQFF.

This clonotype has more than one count but fewer than ten. The CDR3 sequence: CASSPRLREQQYF. The CDR3 DNA sequence: TGTGCCAGCAGCCCTAGACTGCGGGAGCAGCAGTACTTC. This chain links TRBV11-2 with TRBJ2-7; 7 bases map to TRBD2. V was clipped by 5 bases and J by 8 bases; unmatched bases: 9. From germline, CDR1 is SGHAT and CDR2 FQNNGV. This CDR3 region has 13 residues.

This clonotype has ten or more counts. This chain's CDR3 is CASSSDRGAEKLFF. The CDR3 DNA is TGTGCCAGCAGCTCGGACAGGGGGGCTGAAAAACTGTTTTTT. The chain recombines TRBV7-2 with TRBJ1-4, with TRBD1 identical over 10 bases. This CDR3 is built from 14 residues. CDR1 and CDR2 from the germline V gene are SGHTA and FQGNSA. V dropped 4 bases and J dropped 7; count of bases not matched to a gene: 3.